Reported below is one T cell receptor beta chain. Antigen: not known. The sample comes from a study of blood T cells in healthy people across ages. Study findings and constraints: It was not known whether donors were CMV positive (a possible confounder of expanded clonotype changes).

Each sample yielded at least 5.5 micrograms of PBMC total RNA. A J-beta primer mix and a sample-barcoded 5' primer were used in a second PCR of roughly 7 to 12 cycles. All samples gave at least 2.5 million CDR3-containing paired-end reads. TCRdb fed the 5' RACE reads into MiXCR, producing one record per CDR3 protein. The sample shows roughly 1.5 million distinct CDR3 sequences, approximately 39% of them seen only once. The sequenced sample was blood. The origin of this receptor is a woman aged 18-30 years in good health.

Here the CDR3 reads CASSLASDADTQYF. Written as DNA, the CDR3 is TGCGCCAGCAGCTTGGCCAGCGATGCAGATACGCAGTATTTT. This chain uses TRBV5-1 with TRBJ2-3; D not resolved. The germline V and J ends were trimmed by 0 bases and 4 bases, with 9 bases remaining between them. The CDR3 covers 14 residues. Germline V gene data show CDR1 as SGHRS and CDR2 as YFSETQ.